The rows below give T cell receptor beta chains drawn from one sample of a study of blood T cell repertoires in COVID-19. Sequencing used immunoSEQ multiplex PCR; TCRdb keeps in-frame clones, though not all of them. Altogether around 140,000 clones are present, roughly 88% being singletons, with the ten largest covering roughly a tenth. What was sequenced was peripheral blood. All receptors come from a man aged 55 to 69 with active or convalescent COVID-19. Each CDR3 is given with its conserved first and last residue. A D gene is named only where the DNA matches it firmly. Some rows have no size entry. The others give once, few or many, or a class for an expanded clone.

cdr3_nt cdr3_aa d_call clone_size j_call v_call
TGTGCTAGTGGTTTGGACCTTGGGGCCCAAGAGACCCAGTACTTC CASGLDLGAQETQYF NA NA TRBJ2-5 TRBV12-5
TGTGCCAGCAGCCCGGACAGGGGAATCTTGTACCAAGAGACCCAGTACTTC CASSPDRGILYQETQYF TRBD1 NA TRBJ2-5 TRBV5-6
TGTGCCAGCAGCCAACAGGGAGGGAATCAGCCCCAGCATTTT CASSQQGGNQPQHF NA NA TRBJ1-5 TRBV7-2
TGCAGTGCTAGTGGAACAGTGGGCACTGAAGCTTTCTTT CSASGTVGTEAFF NA NA TRBJ1-1 TRBV20-1
TGTGCCACCGGGGGGGGCGACAGGCGTAATGAAAAACTGTTTTTT CATGGGDRRNEKLFF NA NA TRBJ1-4 TRBV10-3
TGTGCCAGCAGTGGGGGGGAAAGTGTCCAGCATTTT CASSGGESVQHF NA NA TRBJ1-5 TRBV2
TGCGCCAGCAGCTTTGCGGGGGAGGCCGGGGAGCTGTTTTTT CASSFAGEAGELFF TRBD2 NA TRBJ2-2 TRBV5-1
TGTGCCAGCAGTTACCCGGGACAGGGGGCCAATCAGCCCCAGCATTTT CASSYPGQGANQPQHF TRBD1 NA TRBJ1-5 TRBV6-6
TGTGCCAGCAGCCTTCGGGGGGAGACCCAGTACTTC CASSLRGETQYF NA NA TRBJ2-5 TRBV28
TGCGCCAGCAGCCAAACGACAGGGCCCGCTGAAGCTTTCTTT CASSQTTGPAEAFF TRBD1 NA TRBJ1-1 TRBV4-1
TGTGCCACCAGTGATAAAATTTCGTGGCCCCGGCAGTTCTTC CATSDKISWPRQFF NA NA TRBJ2-1 TRBV24-1
TGTGCCAGCAGCTTTCCAGGTCGCGGGGAAAAACTGTTTTTT CASSFPGRGEKLFF NA NA TRBJ1-4 TRBV11-3
TGTGCCAGCAGTAGAGGGATTTCGAGTGAAAAACTGTTTTTT CASSRGISSEKLFF NA once TRBJ1-4 TRBV6-5
TGTGCCATCAGTGAGTCCATAGGGACAGGGGGTTTACTAGCCAAAAACATTCAGTACTTC CAISESIGTGGLLAKNIQYF TRBD1 NA TRBJ2-4 TRBV10-3
TGTGCCACCAGTGATGCCCCGGGGAGGAACTCCTACAATGAGCAGTTCTTC CATSDAPGRNSYNEQFF NA NA TRBJ2-1 TRBV24-1
TGTGCCACTAGAACCCCGGTGGCGGACAACAAAAGGACCCAGCATTTT CATRTPVADNKRTQHF NA NA TRBJ1-5 TRBV24-1
TGTGCCACCAGCAGGAGGACAGGGCGAGACTATGGCTACACCTTC CATSRRTGRDYGYTF TRBD1 NA TRBJ1-2 TRBV15
TGTGCCAGCAGCTTAGGTCGCGGGACAGGGTCCTACGAGCAGTACTTC CASSLGRGTGSYEQYF TRBD1 NA TRBJ2-7 TRBV11-3
TGTGCCAGCAGTCAGGGGGGACTCTCCTATAATTCACCCCTCCACTTT CASSQGGLSYNSPLHF TRBD1 once TRBJ1-6 TRBV28
TGTGCCAGCAGTCCGAGGAATGCCGCCACAGATACGCAGTATTTT CASSPRNAATDTQYF NA NA TRBJ2-3 TRBV28
TGTGCCTTAAGACAGCTCATGAACACTGAAGCTTTCTTT CALRQLMNTEAFF NA NA TRBJ1-1 TRBV30